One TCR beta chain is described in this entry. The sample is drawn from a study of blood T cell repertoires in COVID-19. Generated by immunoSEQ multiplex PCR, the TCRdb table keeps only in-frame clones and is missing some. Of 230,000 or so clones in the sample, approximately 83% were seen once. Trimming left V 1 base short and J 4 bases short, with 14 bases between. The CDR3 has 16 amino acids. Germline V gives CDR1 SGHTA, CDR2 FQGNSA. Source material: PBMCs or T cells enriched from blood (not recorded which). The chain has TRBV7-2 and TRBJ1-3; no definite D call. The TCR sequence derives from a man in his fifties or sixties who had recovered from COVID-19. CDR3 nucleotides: TGTGCCAGCAGCTTAGGCGTGTCTTCTCTGGGAAACACCATATATTTT. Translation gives CASSLGVSSLGNTIYF.